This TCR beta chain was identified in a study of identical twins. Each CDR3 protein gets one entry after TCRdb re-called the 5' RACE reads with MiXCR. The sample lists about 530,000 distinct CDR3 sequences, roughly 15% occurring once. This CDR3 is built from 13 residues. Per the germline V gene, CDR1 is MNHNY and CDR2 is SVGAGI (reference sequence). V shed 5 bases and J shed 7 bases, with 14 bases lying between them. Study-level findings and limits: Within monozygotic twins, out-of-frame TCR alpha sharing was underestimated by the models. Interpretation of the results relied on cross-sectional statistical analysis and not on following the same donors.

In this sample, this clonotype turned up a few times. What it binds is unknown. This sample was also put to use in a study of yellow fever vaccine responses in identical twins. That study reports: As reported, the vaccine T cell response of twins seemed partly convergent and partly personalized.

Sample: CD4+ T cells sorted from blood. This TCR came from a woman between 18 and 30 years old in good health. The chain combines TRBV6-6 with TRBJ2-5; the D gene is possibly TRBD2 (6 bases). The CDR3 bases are TGTGCCAGCAGTACGGAGGGCCGGGGGACCCAGTACTTC. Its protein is CASSTEGRGTQYF.